This passage covers 13 T cell receptor beta chains from one sample sequenced in a study of EBV T-cell therapy then PD-1 blockade in nasopharyngeal carcinoma. The antigens these receptors bind are not known. TCRdb keeps only in-frame clones here, not all; method: immunoSEQ multiplex PCR. The data contain about 24,000 clones, approximately 84% of them singletons. The sample's treatment: AdE1-LMPpoly-expanded autologous EBV-specific T-cell therapy followed by anti-PD-1 nivolumab. The source was CD8+ T cells from blood, collected around day 65 from a patient whose treatment included autologous EBV-specific T cells and nivolumab. These TCRs come from a man aged 35 to 55 with nasopharyngeal carcinoma.

This clone was seen a single time. V usage is TRBV5-8 and J usage is TRBJ2-7, with D perhaps assigned TRBD1 or TRBD2 (6 bases each). The V gene lost 2 bases and the J gene lost 0 bases, with 18 bases spanning the gap. The CDR3 runs to 17 residues. Germline V gives CDR1 SGHTS, CDR2 YDEGEE. CDR3 DNA sequence: TGTGCCAGCAGCTTTCAATGGGGGGCACAACCCTCCTACGAGCAGTACTTC. It yields the protein CASSFQWGAQPSYEQYF.

In this sample, this clone turned up once. The V and J genes are TRBV3-1 (or the pseudogene TRBV3-2) and TRBJ2-7, with 7 bases identical to TRBD1. Germline CDR1 reads LGHDT; CDR2 reads YNNKEL (reference sequence). V shed 4 bases, J shed 5 bases, and the junction held 5 bases outside the gene matches. The CDR3 loop spans 13 amino acids. The CDR3: CASSPVTGDEQYF. Here the CDR3 DNA reads TGTGCCAGCAGCCCCGTTACAGGGGACGAGCAGTACTTC.

The CDR3 loop reads CASSWATGGLRLYEQYF. The CDR3 coding sequence is TGTGCCAGCAGCTGGGCGACAGGGGGCCTACGACTCTACGAGCAGTACTTC. The V gene is TRBV5-6, the J gene TRBJ2-7; 10 nucleotides line up with TRBD1. The V segment lost 3 bases and the J segment 3 bases; nucleotides outside the gene matches: 12. Germline-derived CDR1 and CDR2 are SGHDT and YYEEEE. The CDR3 covers 17 residues.

This chain uses TRBV5-6 with TRBJ1-5; D possibly corresponds to TRBD1 (6 bases). Germline-derived CDR1 and CDR2 are SGHDT and YYEEEE. V was pared by 3 bases and J by 4 bases, with 20 bases between. This CDR3 is 17 amino acids long. This CDR3 is CASSSSQWGTRNQPQHF. The CDR3 DNA follows: TGTGCCAGCAGCTCCTCCCAATGGGGGACACGGAATCAGCCCCAGCATTTT.

The rearrangement uses TRBV4-3 and TRBJ1-5; 7 bases line up with TRBD1. Germline values: CDR1 LGHNA, CDR2 YSLEER. V shed 5 bases, J shed 2 bases, and the junction held 3 bases outside the gene matches. The CDR3 is 14 residues long. CDR3 DNA: TGCGCCAGCAGCTACGACAGGGGCAATCAGCCCCAGCATTTT. This translates into CASSYDRGNQPQHF.

The V gene is TRBV6-5, the J gene TRBJ1-2, with a tentative D call TRBD1 (5 bases). Germline V gene sequence: CDR1 MNHEY, CDR2 SVGAGI. The CDR3 is 12 amino acids. Trimming took 2 bases from V and 5 from J, leaving 6 bases between them. The DNA for the CDR3 is TGTGCCAGCAGTTACGCAGGGTATGGCTACACCTTC. Translating it yields CASSYAGYGYTF.

The genes are TRBV10-3 and TRBJ1-4, with D perhaps matching TRBD1 (5 bases). The CDR3 consists of 15 residues. Germline lookup yields CDR1 ENHRY and CDR2 SYGVKD. Deletions cut 5 bases from V and 8 bases from J, with 18 bases between. The CDR3, as DNA: TGTGCCATCAGTCCCGGGGCCGCTTATGTGGAAAAACTGTTTTTT. Translated: CAISPGAAYVEKLFF.

The genes are TRBV6-5 and TRBJ2-1; a possible D gene is TRBD1 (6 bases). Trimming left V 8 bases short and J 2 bases short, with 13 bases between. Germline values: CDR1 MNHEY, CDR2 SVGAGI. This CDR3 region has 14 residues. DNA for the CDR3: TGTGCCAGCTCGAGACAGGAGGCCTACAATGAGCAGTTCTTC. It yields the protein CASSRQEAYNEQFF.

The chain uses TRBV4-1 and TRBJ1-5; 9 positions match TRBD1. V trimming: 3 bases; J trimming: 5 bases; junction bases outside the gene matches: 2. The CDR3 is 14 amino acids. Germline values: CDR1 MGHRA, CDR2 YSYEKL. CDR3 in DNA: TGCGCCAGCAGCCAGGGGACAGGGTATCAGCCCCAGCATTTT. Its translation is CASSQGTGYQPQHF.

The chain has TRBV19 and TRBJ1-2, with a possible D match to TRBD1 (5 bases). This CDR3 region has 13 residues. Between the trimmed V and J ends, which lost 9 bases and 0 bases, there was a span of 11 bases. Per germline, CDR1 LNHDA and CDR2 SQIVND (reference sequence). The chain's CDR3 is CASRTPPNYGYTF. In DNA form, the CDR3 reads TGTGCCAGCCGGACACCTCCTAACTATGGCTACACCTTC.

The V and J genes are TRBV5-1 and TRBJ2-6; TRBD1 matches 8 bases. Germline V gene lookup returns CDR1 SGHRS and CDR2 YFSETQ. The J segment lost 3 bases and the V segment lost 0 bases, leaving 5 bases of the junction unmatched. The CDR3 covers 17 residues. The CDR3 protein is CASSLGTGGSGANVLTF. CDR3 bases: TGCGCCAGCAGCTTGGGTACAGGGGGAAGTGGGGCCAACGTCCTGACTTTC.

The genes are TRBV3-1 (or the pseudogene TRBV3-2) and TRBJ2-5; 13 nucleotides line up with TRBD2. The germline V gene encodes CDR1 LGHDT and CDR2 YNNKEL (reference sequence). The V segment lost 3 bases and the J segment 5 bases; nucleotides outside the gene matches: 9. The CDR3 has 17 residues. DNA for the CDR3: TGTGCCAGCAGCCAGGAGACTAGCGGGGGGTTCGGGGAGACCCAGTACTTC. Translated, it gives CASSQETSGGFGETQYF.

The gene calls are TRBV7-8 and TRBJ1-1; D is unclear. Trimming removed 5 bases from V and 1 base from J, with 11 bases in between. In germline, CDR1 is SGHVS, CDR2 FQNEAQ. This CDR3 region has 14 residues. CDR3 nucleotides: TGTGCCAGCAGCGGACGGATACCGAACACTGAAGCTTTCTTT. Translating it yields CASSGRIPNTEAFF.